A single sample is the source of the 32 T cell receptor beta chains below, sequenced in a study of memory CD4+ T cells and cytomegalovirus serostatus. The sort gate was single viable CD3+CD4+CD8-CD45RO+ cells for memory CD4+ T cells. The assay was immunoSEQ multiplex PCR, and TCRdb's table has in-frame clones only and misses some. The data contain 35,000 to 50,000 clones, about 80% of them singletons. The sequencing sample was made of memory CD4+ T cells from blood. All receptors derive from an adult in good health and CMV-seronegative.

Regarding this clone: Additional DNA sequences in this sample encode the identical CDR3. The chain links TRBV9 to TRBJ2-7; 7 nucleotides line up with TRBD2. The CDR3 is 14 amino acids. Unmatched junction bases numbered 1, after V lost 0 bases and J lost 1 base. The germline gives CDR1 SGDLS, CDR2 YYNGEE. The CDR3 DNA follows: TGTGCCAGCAGCGTAGGACTAGCTTCCTACGAGCAGTACTTC. As protein: CASSVGLASYEQYF.

The chain has TRBV6-4 and TRBJ2-5; D unclear. Germline-derived CDR1 and CDR2 are MRHNA and SNTAGT. V was clipped by 3 bases and J by 2 bases, with 13 bases between them. The CDR3 spans 15 residues. The CDR3 bases are TGTGCCAGCAGTGAGAGCCCGGTGAGACAAGAGACCCAGTACTTC. Protein: CASSESPVRQETQYF.

The genes are TRBV2 and TRBJ2-5; TRBD2 is a possible D gene (5 bases). Germline V gene lookup returns CDR1 SNHLY and CDR2 FYNNEI. The ends were cut back, 7 bases at V and 1 base at J, with 16 bases in the middle. The CDR3 has 15 residues. This CDR3 reads CASTGSSVAQETQYF. The CDR3 bases are TGTGCCAGCACGGGGAGTAGCGTAGCCCAAGAGACCCAGTACTTC.

This clone was found a few times. The chain couples TRBV5-1 to TRBJ2-3; D is uncertain. Trimming took off 0 bases at V and 4 bases at J, with 3 bases between the two ends. CDR1 is SGHRS and CDR2 is YFSETQ in the germline V gene. The CDR3 consists of 12 residues. In DNA, the CDR3 is TGCGCCAGCAGCTTGGAGGCAGATACGCAGTATTTT. Translated, it gives CASSLEADTQYF.

CDR3 amino acids: CASSLLGLGTNEKLFF. For the CDR3, the DNA is TGTGCCAGCAGCTTATTAGGGTTGGGAACTAATGAAAAACTGTTTTTT. The chain links TRBV7-6 to TRBJ1-4; D unresolved. V was pared by 2 bases and J by 1 base, with 11 bases between. Germline V gene lookup returns CDR1 SGHVS and CDR2 FNYEAQ. This CDR3 has 16 amino acids.

J is TRBJ1-3 and V is TRBV30, with D hard to call. Looked up from germline, CDR1 is GTSNPN and CDR2 is SVGIG (reference sequence). The CDR3 consists of 16 residues. The V and J ends lost 4 bases and 0 bases respectively, with 16 bases between them. CDR3 nucleotide sequence: TGTGCCTGGAACCGCCGTCGCAGAAGCTCTGGAAACACCATATATTTT. It encodes CAWNRRRRSSGNTIYF.

The genes are TRBV25-1 and TRBJ2-2, with D perhaps matching TRBD2 (7 bases). The germline V gene has CDR1 MGHDK and CDR2 SYGVNS. Trimming removed 4 bases at V and 5 bases at J, with 14 bases between. This CDR3 region has 15 residues. CDR3 loop: CASSGGGGLTGELFF. The CDR3 bases are TGTGCCAGCAGTGGGGGAGGGGGGTTGACCGGGGAGCTGTTTTTT.

J is TRBJ1-1 and V is TRBV6-7; D unresolved. TRBV6-7 is recorded as an ORF, its role being uncertain. The CDR3 has 21 amino acids. V lost 0 bases to trimming and J lost 1 base, with 27 bases between them. The CDR3 loop reads CASSYSPIEEVVTPANTEAFF. CDR3 coding DNA: TGTGCCAGCAGTTACTCTCCTATCGAAGAGGTAGTAACTCCCGCGAACACTGAAGCTTTCTTT.

The chain's CDR3 is CASSVDRGSYEQYF. CDR3 in DNA: TGTGCCAGCAGCGTTGACAGGGGATCCTACGAGCAGTACTTC. The chain combines TRBV7-6 with TRBJ2-7; TRBD1 agrees at 8 bases. V trimming: 5 bases; J trimming: 1 base; junction bases outside the gene matches: 4. Germline loops: CDR1 SGHVS, CDR2 FNYEAQ. CDR3 size: 14 residues.

The sample holds one count of this clone. J is TRBJ2-2 and V is TRBV2, with unresolved D. In germline, CDR1 is SNHLY, CDR2 FYNNEI. The length of the CDR3 is 14 residues. Deletions cut 7 bases from V and 6 bases from J, with 15 bases between. The CDR3 here is CASTQLSSAGELFF. The CDR3 nucleotides are TGTGCCAGCACCCAATTGTCTAGTGCCGGGGAGCTGTTTTTT.

CDR3 amino acids: CASSADLNTEAFF. The CDR3 bases are TGTGCCAGCAGCGCAGACCTGAACACTGAAGCTTTCTTT. This chain links TRBV7-6 with TRBJ1-1; D is ambiguous. V lost 5 bases to trimming and J lost 0 bases, with 7 bases between them. The germline V gene encodes CDR1 SGHVS and CDR2 FNYEAQ. The CDR3 has 13 residues. Filled out from reference TRBV7-6 and TRBJ1-1, the complete variable domain reads GAGVSQSPRYKVTKRGQDVALRCDPISGHVSLYWYRQALGQGPEFLTYFNYEAQQDKSGLPNDRFSAERPEGSISTLTIQRTEQRDSAMYRCASSADLNTEAFFGQGTRLTVV.

This clone was observed once. V and J are TRBV4-3 and TRBJ1-2, with D uncertain. CDR3 length equals 15 residues. Between the trimmed V and J ends, which lost 0 bases and 1 base, there was a span of 9 bases. The germline V gene has CDR1 LGHNA and CDR2 YSLEER. CDR3 nucleotide sequence: TGCGCCAGCAGCCAAGAAGGCACCGTTAACTATGGCTACACCTTC. This gives the protein CASSQEGTVNYGYTF.

This clone was detected only once. The chain couples TRBV18 to TRBJ2-2; D is ambiguous. This CDR3 has 17 amino acids. Germline V gene sequence: CDR1 KGHSH, CDR2 LQKENI. Trimming shortened V by 6 bases and J by 5 bases, and 22 bases separated the two germline ends. CDR3 amino acids: CASSGQNALEGTGELFF. The DNA of the CDR3 is TGTGCCAGCTCCGGTCAAAATGCCTTAGAAGGAACCGGGGAGCTGTTTTTT.

This sequence joins TRBV6-6 and TRBJ1-5; D is possibly TRBD1 (5 bases). This CDR3 is 15 amino acids long. The germline V and J ends were trimmed by 0 bases and 2 bases, with 8 bases remaining between them. CDR1 MNHNY and CDR2 SVGAGI come from the germline V gene (reference sequence). Here the CDR3 reads CASSYSLGGNQPQHF. The CDR3 bases are TGTGCCAGCAGTTACTCTTTAGGGGGCAATCAGCCCCAGCATTTT.

The gene calls are TRBV11-3 and TRBJ2-7; 11 bases line up with TRBD2. Per the germline V gene, CDR1 is SGHNT and CDR2 is YENEEA. After removal of 5 bases from V and 3 bases from J, the junction contained 6 bases not matched to a gene. The CDR3 is made up of 15 amino acids. The DNA of the CDR3 is TGTGCCAGCAGCCCCCGACTAGCGGGACTCTACGAGCAGTACTTC. Its protein is CASSPRLAGLYEQYF.

The CDR3 region has the DNA TGTGCCTGGAGTGCACGACGTGGGGAGCCCCAGCATTTT. This sequence encodes CAWSARRGEPQHF. J is TRBJ1-5 and V is TRBV30; D unresolved. V was shortened by 1 base and J by 8 bases, with 12 bases between the two germline ends. The germline gives CDR1 GTSNPN, CDR2 SVGIG (reference sequence). The CDR3 sequence is 13 residues long.

The rearrangement links TRBV19 to TRBJ2-1; the D is unclear. The CDR3 has 13 amino acids. The germline CDR1 and CDR2 sequences are LNHDA and SQIVND (reference sequence). With 3 bases removed from V and 6 bases from J, the gap between germline ends came to 9 bases. The CDR3 DNA is TGTGCCAGTAGTATCAAGGGCCCCAATGAGCAGTTCTTC. Translated, it gives CASSIKGPNEQFF.

The chain uses TRBV7-3 and TRBJ2-1; 12 nucleotides align to TRBD2. V was pared by 5 bases and J by 8 bases, with 7 bases of the junction left unmatched. Germline assignment: CDR1 SGHTA and CDR2 FQGTGA. The CDR3 consists of 15 residues. CDR3 region: CASSLRTSGIDEQFF. In nucleotides, the CDR3 is TGTGCCAGCAGCCTCCGGACTAGCGGGATCGATGAGCAGTTCTTC. The complete variable domain, with remaining parts taken from reference TRBV7-3 and TRBJ2-1, reads GAGVSQTPSNKVTEKGKYVELRCDPISGHTALYWYRQSLGQGPEFLIYFQGTGAADDSGLPNDRFFAVRPEGSVSTLKIQRTERGDSAVYLCASSLRTSGIDEQFFGPGTRLTVL.

V and J are TRBV6-6 and TRBJ2-3, with 7 bases matching TRBD2. V lost 6 bases to trimming and J lost 2 bases; unmatched junction nucleotides: 11. CDR1 is MNHNY and CDR2 is SVGAGI in the germline V gene (reference sequence). The CDR3 is made up of 16 amino acids. The DNA of the CDR3 is TGTGCCAGCAGGAGCGGGAAAGGAGGTAACACAGATACGCAGTATTTT. Amino acids: CASRSGKGGNTDTQYF.

This chain links TRBV5-1 with TRBJ2-7; 9 bases match TRBD2. The trim removed 0 bases at V and 5 bases at J, leaving 6 bases unmatched. The germline V gene has CDR1 SGHRS and CDR2 YFSETQ. The CDR3 contains 15 residues. CDR3 sequence (DNA): TGCGCCAGCAGCTTGGGGCCTAGCGGGAACAACGAGCAGTACTTC. It yields the protein CASSLGPSGNNEQYF.

V is TRBV10-1 and J is TRBJ1-1; D is unclear. Trimming stripped 7 bases from V and 3 bases from J, with 9 bases between. This CDR3 is 12 amino acids long. Germline V gene sequence: CDR1 WNHNN, CDR2 SYGVQD (reference sequence). For the CDR3, the DNA is TGCGCCAGCACCTTTTGGCACACTGAAGCTTTCTTT. It is translated as CASTFWHTEAFF.

The chain has TRBV5-6 and TRBJ2-2; 7 bases map to TRBD1. The CDR3 consists of 14 residues. The junction had 4 bases not matched to a gene; V was cut back by 1 base and J by 7 bases. Germline-derived CDR1 and CDR2 are SGHDT and YYEEEE. The DNA of the CDR3 is TGTGCCAGCAGCTTGAAGGGGGCCGGCGGGGAGCTGTTTTTT. It encodes CASSLKGAGGELFF.

This chain connects TRBV6-1 to TRBJ2-1, with 11 bases identical to TRBD2. V was pared by 2 bases and J by 7 bases, with 4 bases of the junction left unmatched. The germline CDR1 and CDR2 sequences are MNHNS and SASEGT. The CDR3 runs 15 residues. The CDR3 spells CASSELAGGRNEQFF. The DNA of the CDR3 is TGTGCCAGCAGTGAACTAGCGGGGGGACGGAATGAGCAGTTCTTC.

The rearrangement uses TRBV19 and TRBJ2-1; TRBD1 aligns across 11 bases. V lost 6 bases and J lost 8; bases outside the gene matches: 6. This CDR3 contains 14 residues. CDR1 LNHDA and CDR2 SQIVND come from the germline V gene (reference sequence). DNA for the CDR3: TGTGCCAGTAGCCGAGGGACAGGGGGAGATGAGCAGTTCTTC. Translation gives CASSRGTGGDEQFF.

This chain connects TRBV4-1 to TRBJ2-1; 12 bases match TRBD2. Germline CDR1 MGHRA, CDR2 YSYEKL. The V segment lost 8 bases and the J segment 8 bases; nucleotides outside the gene matches: 4. This CDR3 has 13 amino acids. CDR3 protein: CASGTSGRYEQFF. CDR3 bases: TGCGCCAGCGGTACTAGCGGGAGGTATGAGCAGTTCTTC.

V gene TRBV7-7 combines with J gene TRBJ2-7, with D perhaps TRBD2 (6 bases). V was trimmed by 3 bases and J by 0 bases, leaving 12 bases between them. Per germline, CDR1 SSHAT and CDR2 FNYEAQ (reference sequence). The CDR3 extends over 15 amino acids. CDR3 coding DNA: TGTGCCAGCAGCTTCGCGGAGGGCCTCTCCTACGAGCAGTACTTC. This translates into CASSFAEGLSYEQYF.

This clone has just one count. The chain joins TRBV10-2 to TRBJ2-1; 10 bases line up with TRBD2. CDR1 is WSHSY and CDR2 is SAAADI in the germline V gene. The V gene end was trimmed by 2 bases and the J gene end by 0 bases; junction bases not matched to a gene: 10. This CDR3 is built from 19 residues. The CDR3 is CASSEGVAGGRSSYNEQFF. CDR3 coding DNA: TGCGCCAGCAGTGAGGGGGTAGCGGGAGGCCGGAGCTCCTACAATGAGCAGTTCTTC.

The gene calls are TRBV5-5 and TRBJ1-4; D call uncertain. Germline lookup yields CDR1 SGHKS and CDR2 YYEKEE (reference sequence). The V end lost 0 bases, the J end lost 8 bases, and 8 bases lay between the germline ends. CDR3 length: 13 amino acids. The DNA of the CDR3 is TGTGCCAGCAGCTTGGTACTGAGGGAAAAACTGTTTTTT. Protein: CASSLVLREKLFF.

The chain joins TRBV7-2 to TRBJ1-4, with D unclear. The V gene's germline CDR1 is SGHTA and CDR2 FQGNSA. V lost 8 bases and J lost 8, with 15 bases in between. CDR3 length: 13 amino acids. The CDR3 coding sequence is TGTGCCAGCTGCCCAGACGGTGGGGAAAAACTGTTTTTT. Translated: CASCPDGGEKLFF.

The rearrangement joins TRBV7-9 to TRBJ2-2, with 7 bases aligning to TRBD2. V gave up 2 bases and J gave up 0 bases; unmatched junction bases: 3. CDR1 and CDR2 from the germline V gene are SEHNR and FQNEAQ (reference sequence). The CDR3 has 16 amino acids. This chain's CDR3 is CASSLRGGANTGELFF. Written as DNA, the CDR3 is TGTGCCAGCAGCTTACGTGGGGGGGCGAACACCGGGGAGCTGTTTTTT.

This clone was seen only once. V and J are TRBV11-2 and TRBJ2-7; D possibly corresponds to TRBD1 (6 bases). Between the trimmed V and J ends, which lost 5 bases and 3 bases, there was a span of 11 bases. Germline V lookup: CDR1 SGHAT, CDR2 FQNNGV. This CDR3 has 13 residues. In DNA form, the CDR3 reads TGTGCCAGCAGCAAGGGACAAAGCTACGAGCAGTACTTC. This encodes CASSKGQSYEQYF.

The chain carries TRBV7-9 and TRBJ2-2; perhaps TRBD1 as D (5 bases). V dropped 3 bases and J dropped 8 bases, with 16 bases sitting between them. Germline values: CDR1 SEHNR, CDR2 FQNEAQ (reference sequence). The CDR3 spans 15 residues. This CDR3 reads CASSLVTVYRGELFF. In DNA form, the CDR3 reads TGTGCCAGCAGCTTGGTGACTGTTTACAGGGGGGAGCTGTTTTTT.